A single sample gave rise to the 25 T cell receptor beta chains below, sequenced in a study of T cell changes during pregnancy in multiple sclerosis. Measured with immunoSEQ multiplex PCR; TCRdb has only the in-frame clones, and not every one. The sample has about 40,000 clones, roughly 88% seen once. This specimen was peripheral blood, taken in the first trimester of pregnancy. These receptors were taken from a female donor in good health, enrolled as a control in a pregnancy study.

The chain uses TRBV7-9 and TRBJ2-7; TRBD1 aligns across 10 bases. V lost 4 bases and J lost 3; bases outside the gene matches: 3. The CDR3 runs 14 residues. The germline CDR1 and CDR2 sequences are SEHNR and FQNEAQ (reference sequence). This CDR3 reads CASSSGQGYYEQYF. The CDR3 nucleotides are TGTGCCAGCAGCTCGGGACAGGGGTACTACGAGCAGTACTTC.

The rearrangement links TRBV27 to TRBJ2-3; D perhaps matches TRBD1 (5 bases). CDR1 is MNHEY and CDR2 is SMNVEV in the germline V gene (reference sequence). The length of the CDR3 is 16 residues. V dropped 3 bases and J dropped 1 base, with 14 bases sitting between them. Here the CDR3 DNA reads TGTGCCAGCAGTTTGATCAGGGTGGCAGGCACAGATACGCAGTATTTT. Its protein product is CASSLIRVAGTDTQYF.

The chain combines TRBV18 with TRBJ1-3; weak D call: TRBD1 (6 bases). Germline V gene data show CDR1 as KGHSH and CDR2 as LQKENI. V lost 4 bases and J 2 bases, leaving 15 bases between the germline ends. The CDR3 runs 16 residues. This CDR3 is CASSLTTGQTGNTIYF. Here the CDR3 DNA reads TGTGCCAGCTCACTAACGACAGGTCAGACTGGAAACACCATATATTTT.

The V call is TRBV27, the J call TRBJ1-4; TRBD1 might be the D (6 bases). Trimming took 1 base from V and 7 from J, leaving 10 bases between them. This CDR3 comprises 14 residues. The germline gives CDR1 MNHEY, CDR2 SMNVEV (reference sequence). CDR3 loop: CASSLYRDGEKLFF. CDR3 coding DNA: TGTGCCAGCAGTTTATACAGGGATGGTGAAAAACTGTTTTTT.

This clone was counted a single time. The chain is built from TRBV4-1 and TRBJ1-2; tentative D call: TRBD1 (6 bases). Germline CDR1 and CDR2: MGHRA and YSYEKL. Trimming cost V 9 bases and J 0 bases, with 14 bases left between them. This CDR3 has 14 residues. The CDR3 coding sequence is TGCGCCAGTCAACAAGGGACATCTAACTATGGCTACACCTTC. Protein product: CASQQGTSNYGYTF.

The V and J genes are TRBV5-5 and TRBJ2-3; unclear D gene. The CDR3 consists of 16 residues. Trimming took off 4 bases at V and 2 bases at J, with 17 bases between the two ends. Per germline, CDR1 SGHKS and CDR2 YYEKEE (reference sequence). The CDR3 sequence is CASSAGYRSPTDTQYF. In DNA, the CDR3 is TGTGCCAGCAGCGCCGGTTACAGATCTCCCACAGATACGCAGTATTTT.

The chain links TRBV19 to TRBJ2-7; a weak D match, TRBD1 (6 bases). Germline V gives CDR1 LNHDA, CDR2 SQIVND (reference sequence). The CDR3 extends over 15 amino acids. Trimming took off 3 bases at V and 3 bases at J, with 15 bases between the two ends. In DNA, the CDR3 is TGTGCCAGTAGTATTCTACAGGGTGGGGACTACGAGCAGTACTTC. Translating it yields CASSILQGGDYEQYF. Using reference TRBV19 and TRBJ2-7 for the parts outside the CDR3, the full variable domain is DGGITQSPKYLFRKEGQNVTLSCEQNLNHDAMYWYRQDPGQGLRLIYYSQIVNDFQKGDIAEGYSVSREKKESFPLTVTSAQKNPTAFYLCASSILQGGDYEQYFGPGTRLTVT.

The chain uses TRBV6-1 and TRBJ1-2; D call uncertain. V shed 0 bases and J shed 8 bases, with 10 bases lying between them. The CDR3 sequence is 13 residues long. CDR1 is MNHNS and CDR2 is SASEGT in the germline V gene. CDR3 DNA sequence: TGTGCCAGCAGTGAAGCGAGCCCGAGAGGCTACACCTTC. Its translation: CASSEASPRGYTF.

A remark on this clone: Other DNA sequences in this specimen translate into the identical CDR3. The genes are TRBV5-1 and TRBJ1-6; 10 bases match TRBD1. J lost 8 bases, V lost 4 bases, and 3 bases had no gene match. The CDR3 has 14 amino acids. The germline V gene has CDR1 SGHRS and CDR2 YFSETQ. The CDR3 bases are TGCGCCAGCAGCACAGGGACAGGGGATTCACCCCTCCACTTT. Amino acid sequence: CASSTGTGDSPLHF.

The chain combines TRBV7-2 with TRBJ1-5, with a possible D match to TRBD1 (6 bases). V was pared by 8 bases and J by 2 bases, with 16 bases between. The CDR3 totals 15 residues. CDR1 is SGHTA and CDR2 is FQGNSA in the germline V gene. CDR3 DNA: TGTGCCAGCGCCTTCGAGGGGGGGCGCAATCAGCCCCAGCATTTT. Translating it yields CASAFEGGRNQPQHF.

This clone turned up a few times. The chain carries TRBV30 and TRBJ1-2; 9 bases are shared with TRBD1. CDR3 length: 12 residues. Germline-derived CDR1 and CDR2 are GTSNPN and SVGIG (reference sequence). Losses at the gene ends were 1 base for V and 8 bases for J; bases not matched to a gene: 2. The CDR3 bases are TGTGCCTGGAGTGCTGACAGGGGGGGCTACACCTTC. Its protein product is CAWSADRGGYTF. Full variable domain (outside the CDR3, taken from reference TRBV30 and TRBJ1-2): SQTIHQWPATLVQPVGSPLSLECTVEGTSNPNLYWYRQAAGRGLQLLFYSVGIGQISSEVPQNLSASRPQDRQFILSSKKLLLSDSGFYLCAWSADRGGYTFGSGTRLTVV.

The chain uses TRBV5-1 and TRBJ2-7; 7 bases fit TRBD1. V trimming: 4 bases; J trimming: 2 bases; junction bases outside the gene matches: 9. This CDR3 has 15 residues. Germline assignment: CDR1 SGHRS and CDR2 YFSETQ. The CDR3 nucleotides read TGCGCCAGCAGCCAAACAGGGGCCATTCCCTACGAGCAGTACTTC. It yields the protein CASSQTGAIPYEQYF. Together with reference TRBV5-1 and TRBJ2-7, the CDR3 gives the full variable domain: KAGVTQTPRYLIKTRGQQVTLSCSPISGHRSVSWYQQTPGQGLQFLFEYFSETQRNKGNFPGRFSGRQFSNSRSEMNVSTLELGDSALYLCASSQTGAIPYEQYFGPGTRLTVT.

This chain links TRBV5-6 with TRBJ1-2; D not resolved. Looked up from germline, CDR1 is SGHDT and CDR2 is YYEEEE. CDR3 size: 13 residues. The V and J ends lost 4 bases and 4 bases respectively, with 11 bases between them. The CDR3 reads CASSPPRGYGYTF. CDR3 sequence (DNA): TGTGCCAGCAGCCCACCCCGGGGCTATGGCTACACCTTC.

The chain recombines TRBV7-2 with TRBJ1-2; 8 nucleotides match TRBD1. The ends lost 0 bases at V and 13 bases at J; junction bases unmatched: 10. The germline V gene has CDR1 SGHTA and CDR2 FQGNSA. This CDR3 region has 14 residues. The CDR3 loop reads CASSLARTGSSGTF. Here the CDR3 DNA reads TGTGCCAGCAGCTTAGCGAGGACAGGGAGCAGTGGCACCTTC.

The rearrangement uses TRBV5-6 and TRBJ1-6; a weak D match, TRBD1 (5 bases). Per the germline V gene, CDR1 is SGHDT and CDR2 is YYEEEE. CDR3 size: 16 residues. V was cut by 3 bases and J by 5 bases, with 15 bases left in between. CDR3 in DNA: TGTGCCAGCAGCTCGACCTCAGGGTGGGATAATTCACCCCTCCACTTT. This gives the protein CASSSTSGWDNSPLHF.

This rearrangement joins TRBV29-1 to TRBJ1-2; D is uncertain. The V gene's germline CDR1 is SQVTM and CDR2 ANQGSEA. CDR3 size: 10 residues. Trimming removed 4 bases at V and 6 bases at J, with 6 bases between. The CDR3 sequence is CSVGGHGYTF. CDR3 in DNA: TGCAGCGTTGGTGGCCATGGCTACACCTTC.

V and J are TRBV19 and TRBJ2-7; no clear D. There are 13 residues in the CDR3. The ends were cut back, 2 bases at V and 5 bases at J, with 10 bases in the middle. Germline V gene data show CDR1 as LNHDA and CDR2 as SQIVND (reference sequence). The CDR3, as DNA: TGTGCCAGTAGTATATCGACTCTGGACGAGCAGTACTTC. It is translated as CASSISTLDEQYF.

The rearrangement links TRBV6-4 to TRBJ1-1; D is perhaps TRBD1 (6 bases). V was cut by 3 bases and J by 5 bases, with 13 bases left in between. The CDR3 sequence is 14 residues long. Per the germline V gene, CDR1 is MRHNA and CDR2 is SNTAGT. Here the CDR3 reads CASSEGGGATEAFF. The CDR3, as DNA: TGTGCCAGCAGTGAGGGAGGGGGGGCAACTGAAGCTTTCTTT.

This chain connects TRBV10-1 to TRBJ2-7, with 10 bases lining up with TRBD1. Germline lookup yields CDR1 WNHNN and CDR2 SYGVQD (reference sequence). The V and J ends lost 3 bases and 0 bases, in that order; junction bases with no gene match: 2. The CDR3 spans 15 residues. This CDR3 reads CASSEGTGASYEQYF. CDR3 in DNA: TGCGCCAGCAGTGAAGGGACAGGGGCCTCCTACGAGCAGTACTTC.

The chain recombines TRBV19 with TRBJ1-2, with D possibly matching TRBD1 (5 bases). Germline lookup yields CDR1 LNHDA and CDR2 SQIVND (reference sequence). Trimming left V 3 bases short and J 4 bases short, with 9 bases between. The CDR3 contains 13 residues. CDR3 nucleotide sequence: TGTGCCAGTAGTATCGGCAGGGTCTATGGCTACACCTTC. It encodes CASSIGRVYGYTF.

This chain links TRBV27 with TRBJ2-7, with TRBD1 identical over 8 bases. The CDR3 spans 15 residues. Germline V gene sequence: CDR1 MNHEY, CDR2 SMNVEV (reference sequence). Trimming removed 5 bases from V and 7 bases from J; junction bases left unmatched: 13. The CDR3 DNA follows: TGTGCCAGCAGTCCCCCCGGGCAGGGGGCGGAAGAGCAGTACTTC. It specifies CASSPPGQGAEEQYF.

This chain uses TRBV5-1 with TRBJ2-3; 12 positions agree with TRBD2. V trimming: 4 bases; J trimming: 3 bases; junction bases outside the gene matches: 6. The CDR3 runs to 16 residues. Germline V gene sequence: CDR1 SGHRS, CDR2 YFSETQ. Here the CDR3 reads CASSAETSGRTDTQYF. CDR3 DNA sequence: TGCGCCAGCAGCGCGGAGACTAGCGGGAGAACAGATACGCAGTATTTT.

This clone was detected a few times. This chain uses TRBV20-1 with TRBJ2-5, with TRBD1 identical over 8 bases. With 6 bases clipped from V and 3 bases from J, the junction kept 0 bases outside the gene matches. The CDR3 runs 11 residues. Germline-derived CDR1 and CDR2 are DFQATT and SNEGSKA (reference sequence). This CDR3 is CSAGQEETQYF. DNA of the CDR3: TGCAGTGCGGGACAGGAAGAGACCCAGTACTTC.

The genes are TRBV29-1 and TRBJ1-1; D is ambiguous. V shed 7 bases and J shed 12 bases, with 9 bases lying between them. Germline lookup yields CDR1 SQVTM and CDR2 ANQGSEA. The CDR3 extends over 8 amino acids. CDR3 in amino acids: CSAPRTFF. The CDR3 bases are TGCAGCGCCCCGAGAACTTTCTTT. The full variable domain, with the rest looked up from reference TRBV29-1 and TRBJ1-1, is SAVISQKPSRDICQRGTSLTIQCQVDSQVTMMFWYRQQPGQSLTLIATANQGSEATYESGFVIDKFPISRPNLTFSTLTVSNMSPEDSSIYLCSAPRTFFGQGTRLTVV.

The chain combines TRBV10-3 with TRBJ2-5; tentatively, D is TRBD2 (5 bases). This CDR3 comprises 14 residues. The germline V and J ends were trimmed by 2 bases and 6 bases, with 13 bases remaining between them. CDR1 is ENHRY, CDR2 SYGVKD, per germline. The CDR3 loop is CAISELGAAQTQYF. CDR3 bases: TGTGCCATCAGTGAGCTGGGAGCGGCCCAGACCCAGTACTTC.